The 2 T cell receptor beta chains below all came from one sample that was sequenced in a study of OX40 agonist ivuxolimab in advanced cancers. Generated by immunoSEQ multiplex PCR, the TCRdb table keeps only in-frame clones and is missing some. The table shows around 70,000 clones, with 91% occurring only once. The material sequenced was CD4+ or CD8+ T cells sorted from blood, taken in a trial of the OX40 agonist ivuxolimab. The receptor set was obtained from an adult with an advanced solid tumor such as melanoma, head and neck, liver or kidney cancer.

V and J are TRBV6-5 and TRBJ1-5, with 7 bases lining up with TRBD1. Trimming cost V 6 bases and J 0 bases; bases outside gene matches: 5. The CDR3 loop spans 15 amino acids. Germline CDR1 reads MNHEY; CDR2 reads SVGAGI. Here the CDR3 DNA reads TGTGCCAGCAGACCGACAGGGCTTAGCAATCAGCCCCAGCATTTT. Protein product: CASRPTGLSNQPQHF.

The CDR3 region has the DNA TGTGCCAGCAGTTACACGACAGGAGTGGTTGAGCGAGCTTTCTTT. Amino acid sequence: CASSYTTGVVERAFF. The chain combines TRBV6-5 with TRBJ1-1; TRBD1 is a possible D gene (6 bases). The ends were cut back, 2 bases at V and 10 bases at J, with 20 bases in the middle. Germline V gene data show CDR1 as MNHEY and CDR2 as SVGAGI. The length of the CDR3 is 15 residues.